Below, one T cell receptor beta chain is given with its context. This sample was included in a study of blood T cell repertoires in COVID-19. Study details: Samples came from the United States, Italy and Spain, spanning acute and convalescent COVID-19. The analysed material was cDNA or gDNA that came from T cells, B-cell-depleted T cells, or PBMCs.

Trimming shortened V by 6 bases and J by 5 bases, and 10 bases separated the two germline ends. This CDR3 comprises 12 residues. CDR1 is SNHLY, CDR2 FYNNEI, per germline. As originally analysed: Reference gene primer amplification gave estimated nucleated cell counts. Only in-frame clones appear in the TCRdb table, and some are missing; sequencing was by immunoSEQ multiplex PCR. V, J and clone size are taken as reported in that table, and D and trimming were inferred from the DNA itself. The repertoire holds about 220,000 clones, with approximately 84% as singletons. Sequences were obtained from peripheral blood. The sequence was obtained from a man aged 40-49 years with active or convalescent COVID-19. The chain links TRBV2 to TRBJ1-1; D is perhaps TRBD1 (6 bases). The CDR3 sequence: CASSRRGTEAFF. The CDR3 coding sequence is TGTGCCAGCAGCAGAAGGGGGACTGAAGCTTTCTTT.